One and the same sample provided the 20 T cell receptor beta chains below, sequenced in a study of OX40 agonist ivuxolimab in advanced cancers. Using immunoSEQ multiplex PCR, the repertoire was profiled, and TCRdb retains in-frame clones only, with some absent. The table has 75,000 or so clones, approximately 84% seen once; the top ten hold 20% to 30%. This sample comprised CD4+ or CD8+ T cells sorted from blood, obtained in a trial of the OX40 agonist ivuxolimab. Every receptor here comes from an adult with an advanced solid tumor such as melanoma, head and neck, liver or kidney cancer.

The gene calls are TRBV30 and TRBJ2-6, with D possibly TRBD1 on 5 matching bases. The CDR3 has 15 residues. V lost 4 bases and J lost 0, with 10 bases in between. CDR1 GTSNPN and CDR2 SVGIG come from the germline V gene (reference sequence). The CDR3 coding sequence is TGTGCCTGGACCAAGGGGCTCTCTGGGGCCAACGTCCTGACTTTC. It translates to CAWTKGLSGANVLTF.

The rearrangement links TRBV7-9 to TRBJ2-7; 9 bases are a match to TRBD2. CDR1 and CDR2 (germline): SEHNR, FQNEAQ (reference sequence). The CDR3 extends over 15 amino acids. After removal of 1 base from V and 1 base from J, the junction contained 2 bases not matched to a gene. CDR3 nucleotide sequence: TGTGCCAGCAGCTTAGGCGGGAGGGGGTCCTACGAGCAGTACTTC. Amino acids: CASSLGGRGSYEQYF.

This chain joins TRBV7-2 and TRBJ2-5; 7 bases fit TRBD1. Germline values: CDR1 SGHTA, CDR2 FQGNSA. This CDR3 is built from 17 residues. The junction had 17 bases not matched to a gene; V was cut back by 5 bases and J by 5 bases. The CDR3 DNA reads TGTGCCAGCAGCCCGGACTGGCGCCCACCCAGGGGGGAGACCCAGTACTTC. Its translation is CASSPDWRPPRGETQYF. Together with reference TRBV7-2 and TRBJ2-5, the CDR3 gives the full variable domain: GAGVSQSPSNKVTEKGKDVELRCDPISGHTALYWYRQSLGQGLEFLIYFQGNSAPDKSGLPSDRFSAERTGGSVSTLTIQRTQQEDSAVYLCASSPDWRPPRGETQYFGPGTRLLVL.

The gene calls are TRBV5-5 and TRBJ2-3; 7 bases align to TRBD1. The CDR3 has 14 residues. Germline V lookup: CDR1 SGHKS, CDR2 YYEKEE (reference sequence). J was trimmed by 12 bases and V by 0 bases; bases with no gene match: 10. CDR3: CASSLERQGVVQYF. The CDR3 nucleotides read TGTGCCAGCAGCTTGGAGAGACAGGGAGTAGTTCAGTATTTT.

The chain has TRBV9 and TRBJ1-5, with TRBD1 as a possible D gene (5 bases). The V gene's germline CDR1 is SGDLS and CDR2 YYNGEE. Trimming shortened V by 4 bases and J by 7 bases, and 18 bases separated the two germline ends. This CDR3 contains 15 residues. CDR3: CASSPDGGSDQPQHF. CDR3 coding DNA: TGTGCCAGCAGCCCTGATGGGGGGAGTGACCAGCCCCAGCATTTT. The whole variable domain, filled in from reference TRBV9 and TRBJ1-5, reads DSGVTQTPKHLITATGQRVTLRCSPRSGDLSVYWYQQSLDQGLQFLIQYYNGEERAKGNILERFSAQQFPDLHSELNLSSLELGDSALYFCASSPDGGSDQPQHFGDGTRLSIL.

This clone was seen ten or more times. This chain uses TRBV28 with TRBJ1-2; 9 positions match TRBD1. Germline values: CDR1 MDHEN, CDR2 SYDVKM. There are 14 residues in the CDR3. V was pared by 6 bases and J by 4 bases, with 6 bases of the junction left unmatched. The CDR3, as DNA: TGTGCCAGCAGCTCCGGGACAGGGTTCTATGGCTACACCTTC. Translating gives CASSSGTGFYGYTF.

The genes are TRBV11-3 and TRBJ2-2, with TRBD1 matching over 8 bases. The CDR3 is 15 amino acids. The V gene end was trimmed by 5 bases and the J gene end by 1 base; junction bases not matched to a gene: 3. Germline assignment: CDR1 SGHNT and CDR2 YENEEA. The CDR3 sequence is CASSPDRGNTGELFF. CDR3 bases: TGTGCCAGCAGCCCCGACAGGGGGAACACCGGGGAGCTGTTTTTT.

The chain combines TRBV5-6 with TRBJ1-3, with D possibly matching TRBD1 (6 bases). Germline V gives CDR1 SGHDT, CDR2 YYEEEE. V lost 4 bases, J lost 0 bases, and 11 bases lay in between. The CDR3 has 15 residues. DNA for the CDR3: TGTGCCAGCAGCGACAGGCCAAGCTCTGGAAACACCATATATTTT. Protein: CASSDRPSSGNTIYF.

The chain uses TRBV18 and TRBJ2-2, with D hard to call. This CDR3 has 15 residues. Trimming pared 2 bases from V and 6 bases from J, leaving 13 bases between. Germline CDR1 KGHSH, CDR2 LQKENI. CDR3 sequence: CASSPSPEGAGELFF. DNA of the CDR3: TGTGCCAGCTCACCATCACCCGAAGGAGCCGGGGAGCTGTTTTTT.

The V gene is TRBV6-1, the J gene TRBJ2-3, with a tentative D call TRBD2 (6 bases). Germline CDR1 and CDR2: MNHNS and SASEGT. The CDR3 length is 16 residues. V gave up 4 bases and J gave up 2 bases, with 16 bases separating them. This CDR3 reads CASSGARGTYTDTQYF. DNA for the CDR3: TGTGCCAGCAGTGGAGCCCGGGGGACCTACACAGATACGCAGTATTTT.

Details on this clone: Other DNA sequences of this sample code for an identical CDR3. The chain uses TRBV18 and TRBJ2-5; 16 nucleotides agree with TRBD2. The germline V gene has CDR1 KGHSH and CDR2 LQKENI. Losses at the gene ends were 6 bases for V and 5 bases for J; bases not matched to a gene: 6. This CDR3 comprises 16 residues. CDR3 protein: CASSPGLAGGSETQYF. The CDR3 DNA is TGTGCCAGCTCGCCGGGACTAGCGGGAGGGTCCGAGACCCAGTACTTC.

The CDR3 region has the DNA TGTGCCAGCAGCGTTACAGGGATCCAGCCCCAGCATTTT. It yields the protein CASSVTGIQPQHF. The chain couples TRBV2 to TRBJ1-5; TRBD1 is a possible D gene (6 bases). Germline values: CDR1 SNHLY, CDR2 FYNNEI. V was shortened by 6 bases and J by 7 bases, with 13 bases between the two germline ends. CDR3 length: 13 amino acids.

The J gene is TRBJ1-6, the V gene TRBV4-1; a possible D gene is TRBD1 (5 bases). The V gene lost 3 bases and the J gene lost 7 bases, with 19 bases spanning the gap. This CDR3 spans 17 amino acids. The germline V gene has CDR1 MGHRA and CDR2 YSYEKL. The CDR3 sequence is CASSHGGVRGPNSPLHF. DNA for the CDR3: TGCGCCAGCAGCCATGGAGGGGTCCGGGGCCCGAATTCACCCCTCCACTTT.

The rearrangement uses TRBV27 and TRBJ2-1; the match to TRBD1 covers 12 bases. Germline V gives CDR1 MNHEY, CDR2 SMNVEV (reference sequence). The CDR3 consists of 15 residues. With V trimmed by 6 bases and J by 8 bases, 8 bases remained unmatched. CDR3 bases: TGTGCCAGCAGAAAACCGGGACAGGGGGCAGATGAGCAGTTCTTC. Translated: CASRKPGQGADEQFF.

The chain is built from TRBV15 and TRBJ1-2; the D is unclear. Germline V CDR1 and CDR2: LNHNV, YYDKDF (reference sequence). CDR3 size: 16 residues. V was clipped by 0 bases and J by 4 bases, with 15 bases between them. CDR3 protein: CATSRDRLISVYGYTF. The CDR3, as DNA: TGTGCCACCAGCAGAGATCGATTAATAAGTGTCTATGGCTACACCTTC.

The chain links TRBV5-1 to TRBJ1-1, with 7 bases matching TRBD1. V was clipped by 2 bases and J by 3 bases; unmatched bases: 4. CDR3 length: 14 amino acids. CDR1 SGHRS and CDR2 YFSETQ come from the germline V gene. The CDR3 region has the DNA TGCGCCAGCAGCTTACAGGGGTGGGACACTGAAGCTTTCTTT. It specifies CASSLQGWDTEAFF.

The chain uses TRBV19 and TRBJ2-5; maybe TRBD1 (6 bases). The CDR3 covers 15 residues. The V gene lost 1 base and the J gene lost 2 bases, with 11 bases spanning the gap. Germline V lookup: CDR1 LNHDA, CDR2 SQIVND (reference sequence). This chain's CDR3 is CASSIAQGTQETQYF. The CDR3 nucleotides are TGTGCCAGTAGTATAGCACAGGGTACACAAGAGACCCAGTACTTC.

The CDR3 coding sequence is TGTGCCAGCAGTGAAAGCCTAGCGGGGAATGAGCAGTTCTTC. Its translation: CASSESLAGNEQFF. V is TRBV2 and J is TRBJ2-1; 9 bases align to TRBD2. Trimming took 2 bases from V and 7 from J; bases not matched to a gene: 3. The CDR3 length is 14 residues. The germline gives CDR1 SNHLY, CDR2 FYNNEI.

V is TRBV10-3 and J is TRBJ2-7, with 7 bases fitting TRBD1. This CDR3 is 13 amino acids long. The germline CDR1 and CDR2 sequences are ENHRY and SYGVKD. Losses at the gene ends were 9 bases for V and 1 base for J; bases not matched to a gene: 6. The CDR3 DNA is TGTGCCATAGCCCGACAGGGATCCTACGAGCAGTACTTC. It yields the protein CAIARQGSYEQYF.

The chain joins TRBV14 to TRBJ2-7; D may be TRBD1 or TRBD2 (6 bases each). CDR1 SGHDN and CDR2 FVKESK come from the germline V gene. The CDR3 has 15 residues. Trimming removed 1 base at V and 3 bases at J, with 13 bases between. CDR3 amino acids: CASSQGAGHGYEQYF. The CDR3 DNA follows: TGTGCCAGCAGCCAAGGGGCGGGACACGGCTACGAGCAGTACTTC.